This passage covers 30 T cell receptor beta chains from one sample sequenced in a study of control samples from healthy donors and cancer patients. The repertoire was sequenced with immunoSEQ multiplex PCR; TCRdb's copy has only in-frame clones and lacks some. The table records 55,000 to 90,000 clones, 84% of them present only once. The material sequenced was blood. Receptors originate from a man aged 50-60 years in good health.

This chain's CDR3 is CASGPGEWIWNEQFF. In DNA, the CDR3 is TGCGCCAGCGGGCCGGGAGAATGGATATGGAATGAGCAGTTCTTC. V usage is TRBV4-1 and J usage is TRBJ2-1; tentative D call: TRBD2 (6 bases). The V end lost 8 bases, the J end lost 7 bases, and 21 bases lay between the germline ends. The germline CDR1 and CDR2 sequences are MGHRA and YSYEKL. This CDR3 is built from 15 residues.

The J gene is TRBJ1-5, the V gene TRBV24-1, with D perhaps TRBD1 (5 bases). V was trimmed by 4 bases and J by 4 bases, leaving 10 bases between them. The germline V gene has CDR1 KGHDR and CDR2 SFDVKD. CDR3 size: 14 residues. The CDR3, as DNA: TGTGCCACCAGTGACCCAGGGCAAAATCAGCCCCAGCATTTT. Translated, it gives CATSDPGQNQPQHF.

This chain joins TRBV5-6 and TRBJ2-7; 9 bases fit TRBD2. The V gene end was trimmed by 0 bases and the J gene end by 2 bases; junction bases not matched to a gene: 3. The CDR3 consists of 15 residues. Per the germline V gene, CDR1 is SGHDT and CDR2 is YYEEEE. The CDR3 DNA reads as TGTGCCAGCAGCTTGGTGGGCGGGAGGGCCTACGAGCAGTACTTC. It codes for CASSLVGGRAYEQYF.

This clone was counted a single time. The sample holds other DNA sequences that translate to the same CDR3. The rearrangement uses TRBV3-1 (or the pseudogene TRBV3-2) and TRBJ1-4; TRBD1 might be the D (5 bases). The CDR3 runs to 14 residues. V shed 3 bases and J shed 4 bases, with 9 bases lying between them. The germline gives CDR1 LGHDT, CDR2 YNNKEL (reference sequence). The CDR3, as DNA: TGTGCCAGCAGCCACCAGGGTGGTAATGAAAAACTGTTTTTT. It translates to CASSHQGGNEKLFF.

The chain couples TRBV6-2 or TRBV6-3 to TRBJ1-4, with 8 bases aligning to TRBD1. CDR1 is MNHEY, CDR2 SVGEGT, per germline. The CDR3 sequence is 18 residues long. Germline trimming cut 0 bases from V and 0 bases from J; bases unmatched to any gene: 6. The CDR3 DNA is TGTGCCAGCAGTTACTCGATGGGACAGGCCGCAACTAATGAAAAACTGTTTTTT. This codes for CASSYSMGQAATNEKLFF.

J is TRBJ1-6 and V is TRBV6-4; maybe TRBD1 (5 bases). The CDR3 consists of 13 residues. The germline V and J ends were trimmed by 3 bases and 10 bases, with 10 bases remaining between them. Germline V gene sequence: CDR1 MRHNA, CDR2 SNTAGT. The CDR3, as DNA: TGTGCCAGCAGTGAACAGGTTGGGTCACCCCTCCACTTT. This sequence encodes CASSEQVGSPLHF.

J is TRBJ2-7 and V is TRBV12-2. TRBV12-2 is a pseudogene locus. CDR3 size: 15 residues. CDR3 residues: CASRLEPGQAYEQYF. Here the CDR3 DNA reads TGTGCAAGTCGCTTAGAGCCCGGGCAGGCCTACGAGCAGTACTTC.

The rearrangement uses TRBV19 and TRBJ2-5; D tentatively fits TRBD1 or TRBD2 (6 bases each). The CDR3 covers 14 residues. Germline-derived CDR1 and CDR2 are LNHDA and SQIVND (reference sequence). Trimming stripped 8 bases from V and 7 bases from J, with 20 bases between. CDR3 sequence: CASRTGASLGTQYF. The CDR3 nucleotides are TGTGCCAGTCGAACGGGGGCGAGTTTGGGGACCCAGTACTTC.

There are a few counts of this clone. V is TRBV29-1 and J is TRBJ1-5; D is undetermined. Trimming shortened V by 5 bases and J by 3 bases, and 11 bases separated the two germline ends. The CDR3 covers 13 residues. Looked up from germline, CDR1 is SQVTM and CDR2 is ANQGSEA. For the CDR3, the DNA is TGCAGCGTTAGCCGGGATTACAATCAGCCCCAGCATTTT. It specifies CSVSRDYNQPQHF. Combining the CDR3 with reference TRBV29-1 and TRBJ1-5 gives the whole variable domain SAVISQKPSRDICQRGTSLTIQCQVDSQVTMMFWYRQQPGQSLTLIATANQGSEATYESGFVIDKFPISRPNLTFSTLTVSNMSPEDSSIYLCSVSRDYNQPQHFGDGTRLSIL.

This chain connects TRBV5-1 to TRBJ1-1, with 8 bases identical to TRBD1. The length of the CDR3 is 14 residues. V was pared by 4 bases and J by 6 bases, with 8 bases of the junction left unmatched. Germline values: CDR1 SGHRS, CDR2 YFSETQ. CDR3 DNA: TGCGCCAGCAGCCCAGGGGGCGCGTCCGCTGAAGCTTTCTTT. Translating it yields CASSPGGASAEAFF.

This clone was observed a handful of times. The rearrangement uses TRBV14 and TRBJ2-3; no clear D. Germline CDR1 is SGHDN and CDR2 is FVKESK. The CDR3 length is 15 residues. V lost 1 base to trimming and J lost 2 bases, with 10 bases between them. The CDR3 loop reads CASSQVAEYTDTQYF. The CDR3 DNA follows: TGTGCCAGCAGCCAAGTAGCAGAATACACAGATACGCAGTATTTT.

The rearrangement joins TRBV11-2 to TRBJ1-2, with a tentative D call TRBD1 (5 bases). The germline gives CDR1 SGHAT, CDR2 FQNNGV. The CDR3 has 15 residues. Trimming stripped 1 base from V and 6 bases from J, with 15 bases between. The DNA for the CDR3 is TGTGCCAGCAGCTTAGGTCGATCCAGGGATAATGGCTACACCTTC. Translated, it gives CASSLGRSRDNGYTF.

A single count supports this clone. The chain employs TRBV7-2 and TRBJ2-3, with TRBD2 matching over 10 bases. In germline, CDR1 is SGHTA, CDR2 FQGNSA. The V and J ends lost 5 bases and 0 bases, in that order; junction bases with no gene match: 5. The CDR3 has 16 amino acids. CDR3 bases: TGTGCCAGCAGCCGCGGACTAGCGGTTAGCACAGATACGCAGTATTTT. Translation: CASSRGLAVSTDTQYF. The variable domain in full, with the rest retrieved from reference TRBV7-2 and TRBJ2-3, is GAGVSQSPSNKVTEKGKDVELRCDPISGHTALYWYRQSLGQGLEFLIYFQGNSAPDKSGLPSDRFSAERTGGSVSTLTIQRTQQEDSAVYLCASSRGLAVSTDTQYFGPGTRLTVL.

V gene TRBV5-6 combines with J gene TRBJ1-1; D is possibly TRBD1 (6 bases). Germline V gives CDR1 SGHDT, CDR2 YYEEEE. V was clipped by 4 bases and J by 1 base, with 11 bases between them. The CDR3 covers 14 residues. CDR3 bases: TGTGCCAGCAGCCGGGACATCCAGAACACTGAAGCTTTCTTT. As protein: CASSRDIQNTEAFF. The full variable domain, its missing parts supplied by reference TRBV5-6 and TRBJ1-1, is DAGVTQSPTHLIKTRGQQVTLRCSPKSGHDTVSWYQQALGQGPQFIFQYYEEEERQRGNFPDRFSGHQFPNYSSELNVNALLLGDSALYLCASSRDIQNTEAFFGQGTRLTVV.

As concerns this clone: Other DNA sequences in the sample encode the same CDR3. This sequence joins TRBV6-6 and TRBJ2-1; D is perhaps TRBD2 (5 bases). Trimming left V 2 bases short and J 7 bases short, with 9 bases between. The CDR3 has 13 residues. Germline CDR1 reads MNHNY; CDR2 reads SVGAGI (reference sequence). The CDR3 is CASSYPPGNEQFF. CDR3 DNA sequence: TGTGCCAGCAGTTACCCCCCGGGGAATGAGCAGTTCTTC.

V is TRBV30 and J is TRBJ1-5; D is ambiguous. Trimming removed 5 bases at V and 0 bases at J, with 8 bases between. CDR1 is GTSNPN, CDR2 SVGIG, per germline (reference sequence). The CDR3 sequence is 13 residues long. The CDR3 DNA sequence: TGTGCCTGGGAGGACGATAGCAATCAGCCCCAGCATTTT. Translation: CAWEDDSNQPQHF.

The chain recombines TRBV19 with TRBJ1-2; TRBD1 aligns across 9 bases. Germline V gene data show CDR1 as LNHDA and CDR2 as SQIVND (reference sequence). Losses at the gene ends were 6 bases for V and 4 bases for J; bases not matched to a gene: 21. The CDR3 covers 19 residues. The CDR3 sequence: CASSQVTGGASVRIYGYTF. In DNA form, the CDR3 reads TGTGCCAGTAGCCAAGTAACAGGGGGCGCATCCGTCCGAATCTATGGCTACACCTTC.

This clone was counted a few times. The gene calls are TRBV11-2 and TRBJ1-2, with 11 bases matching TRBD1. CDR1 is SGHAT and CDR2 is FQNNGV in the germline V gene. Unmatched junction bases numbered 9, after V lost 5 bases and J lost 4 bases. The CDR3 runs 16 residues. The CDR3 bases are TGTGCCAGCAGCGTATCACCCGGGACAGGGGGCTATGGCTACACCTTC. Translated, it gives CASSVSPGTGGYGYTF.

The chain has TRBV5-6 and TRBJ2-7; 7 nucleotides align to TRBD1. V shed 0 bases, J shed 2 bases, and the junction held 8 bases outside the gene matches. The CDR3 has 16 residues. The germline CDR1 and CDR2 sequences are SGHDT and YYEEEE. CDR3 region: CASSLGAGGPTYEQYF. The CDR3 nucleotides read TGTGCCAGCAGCTTGGGGGCAGGGGGTCCAACCTACGAGCAGTACTTC.

This clone was counted between two and nine times. The chain carries TRBV19 and TRBJ2-3, with D unresolved. The V end lost 10 bases, the J end lost 5 bases, and 13 bases lay between the germline ends. The CDR3 totals 12 residues. Germline values: CDR1 LNHDA, CDR2 SQIVND (reference sequence). The CDR3: CATRLSGDTQYF. In nucleotides, the CDR3 is TGTGCCACCCGACTTTCCGGAGATACGCAGTATTTT. The variable domain in full, with the rest retrieved from reference TRBV19 and TRBJ2-3, is DGGITQSPKYLFRKEGQNVTLSCEQNLNHDAMYWYRQDPGQGLRLIYYSQIVNDFQKGDIAEGYSVSREKKESFPLTVTSAQKNPTAFYLCATRLSGDTQYFGPGTRLTVL.

The chain couples TRBV11-1 to TRBJ2-3; TRBD2 matches 9 bases. V gave up 5 bases and J gave up 0 bases; unmatched junction bases: 6. Germline V gene lookup returns CDR1 SGHAT and CDR2 FQDESV (reference sequence). This CDR3 region has 16 residues. The CDR3 sequence: CASSPGLATSTDTQYF. CDR3 coding DNA: TGTGCCAGCAGCCCCGGACTAGCGACAAGCACAGATACGCAGTATTTT.

This chain uses TRBV6-5 with TRBJ1-5; 7 bases map to TRBD1. The J segment lost 5 bases and the V segment lost 0 bases, leaving 4 bases of the junction unmatched. Germline V gene sequence: CDR1 MNHEY, CDR2 SVGAGI. The CDR3 consists of 15 residues. CDR3 nucleotides: TGTGCCAGCAGTTACTCAGGGGGCTGGGATCAGCCCCAGCATTTT. It translates to CASSYSGGWDQPQHF.

This clone was detected only once. This sequence joins TRBV20-1 and TRBJ2-7; D is ambiguous. Germline V gene data show CDR1 as DFQATT and CDR2 as SNEGSKA (reference sequence). Trimming left V 5 bases short and J 10 bases short, with 15 bases between. This CDR3 contains 11 residues. The CDR3 reads CSAPYQFEQYF. In nucleotides, the CDR3 is TGCAGTGCTCCCTACCAGTTCGAACAGTACTTC.

The chain recombines TRBV29-1 with TRBJ1-5; no reliable D call. There are 12 residues in the CDR3. With 3 bases removed from V and 6 bases from J, the gap between germline ends came to 9 bases. Germline V gene lookup returns CDR1 SQVTM and CDR2 ANQGSEA. The CDR3 spells CSVDNGGQPQHF. CDR3 nucleotides: TGCAGCGTTGATAACGGAGGTCAGCCCCAGCATTTT. The full variable domain, with the rest looked up from reference TRBV29-1 and TRBJ1-5, is SAVISQKPSRDICQRGTSLTIQCQVDSQVTMMFWYRQQPGQSLTLIATANQGSEATYESGFVIDKFPISRPNLTFSTLTVSNMSPEDSSIYLCSVDNGGQPQHFGDGTRLSIL.

This clone was seen a handful of times. This chain connects TRBV29-1 to TRBJ1-1, with 7 positions matching TRBD1. J lost 3 bases, V lost 5 bases, and 3 bases had no gene match. The length of the CDR3 is 12 residues. Germline V gene data show CDR1 as SQVTM and CDR2 as ANQGSEA. The CDR3 region has the DNA TGCAGCGTTTCAGGGGGGTACACTGAAGCTTTCTTT. Amino acids: CSVSGGYTEAFF. Full variable domain (rest looked up from reference TRBV29-1 and TRBJ1-1): SAVISQKPSRDICQRGTSLTIQCQVDSQVTMMFWYRQQPGQSLTLIATANQGSEATYESGFVIDKFPISRPNLTFSTLTVSNMSPEDSSIYLCSVSGGYTEAFFGQGTRLTVV.

This clone turned up a few times. The chain is built from TRBV7-3 and TRBJ2-2; 7 bases are shared with TRBD2. Germline V gene lookup returns CDR1 SGHTA and CDR2 FQGTGA. V lost 2 bases, J lost 4 bases, and 4 bases stayed unmatched. CDR3 length: 15 amino acids. CDR3 sequence: CASSLGLVGTGELFF. Here the CDR3 DNA reads TGTGCCAGCAGCTTAGGACTAGTAGGCACCGGGGAGCTGTTTTTT.

This clone was observed a single time. The rearrangement joins TRBV6-5 to TRBJ1-2; D might be TRBD1 (6 bases). Germline V gene sequence: CDR1 MNHEY, CDR2 SVGAGI. Trimming pared 10 bases from V and 4 bases from J, leaving 13 bases between. This CDR3 has 12 residues. CDR3 nucleotides: TGTGCCACGAAGGGGGTAAGCTATGGCTACACCTTC. The encoded protein is CATKGVSYGYTF.

The chain employs TRBV4-3 and TRBJ2-7; TRBD2 is a possible D gene (5 bases). Germline CDR1 and CDR2: LGHNA and YSLEER. The CDR3 spans 15 residues. The V gene lost 4 bases and the J gene lost 5 bases, with 18 bases spanning the gap. The CDR3 is CASSREVDSRHEQYF. Written as DNA, the CDR3 is TGCGCCAGCAGCCGAGAGGTGGACTCCCGCCACGAGCAGTACTTC.

J is TRBJ1-3 and V is TRBV6-6, with D perhaps matching TRBD1 (6 bases). Trimming shortened V by 10 bases and J by 0 bases, and 10 bases separated the two germline ends. Germline V gives CDR1 MNHNY, CDR2 SVGAGI (reference sequence). The CDR3 is 13 residues long. CDR3 nucleotides: TGTGCCACAGGGGAAAGCTCTGGAAACACCATATATTTT. This gives the protein CATGESSGNTIYF.

This clone was seen a few times. The rearrangement uses TRBV27 and TRBJ2-5, with 9 bases fitting TRBD1. From germline, CDR1 is MNHEY and CDR2 SMNVEV (reference sequence). The trim removed 5 bases at V and 4 bases at J, leaving 5 bases unmatched. The CDR3 has 14 amino acids. Here the CDR3 DNA reads TGTGCCAGCAGTATGACAGGGGGAGGAGAGACCCAGTACTTC. It is translated as CASSMTGGGETQYF.